Listed below are T cell receptor beta chains from one sample, sequenced in a study of graft-versus-host responses after intestinal transplantation. Assay: immunoSEQ multiplex PCR; the TCRdb copy retains only in-frame clones and omits some. The table lists some 120,000 clones, approximately 93% of them singletons. These receptors lack a known antigen. The specimen comprised unstimulated CD8+ T cells sorted from spleen or lymph node cells, sampled before transplant. All receptors come from a human donor who was the organ donor for an intestinal transplant. Both conserved end residues are part of each CDR3. A D gene is named only where the DNA matches it firmly. Size is stated for part of the rows, as once, few or many counts, or as a class when the clone is expanded.

>few|.|TRBV5-1
CASSLAGQGYYGYTF
>.|.|TRBV4-1
CASSQDRGRSTDTQYF
>once|.|TRBV12-2
CASRLGLAREQYF
>.|.|TRBV5-6
CASSPTGNTEAFF
>.|TRBD2|TRBV4-1
CASSRTSGGYNEQFF
>.|TRBD1|TRBV6-5
CASIRGDRAYNEQFF
>.|.|TRBV29-1
CSGKGANTEAFF
>.|TRBD1|TRBV7-8
CASSLVSGGHRYEQYF
>.|.|TRBV5-6
CASSSGMGVSTDTQYF
>.|TRBD1|TRBV11-2
CASSQPRQGPSYEQYF
>.|TRBD1|TRBV5-5
CASSFGTGGNEQFF
>.|.|TRBV14
CASSQDEGEFAEAFF
>.|.|TRBV5-1
CASSLAIEGYRYAQYF
>.|.|TRBV25-1
CASSLGETQYF
>.|.|TRBV4-1
CASSQGISRSATDTQYF
>.|TRBD1|TRBV27
CASSNSGGNEQFF
>.|.|TRBV30
CACSEGRFYEQYF
>once|.|TRBV4-3
CASSSTGNTEAFF
>.|.|TRBV19
CASTSGYNEQFF
>.|.|TRBV7-8
CASSLTAPPYPDTQYF
>few|TRBD2|TRBV7-8
CASSSGLAGGSTGELFF
>.|TRBD1|TRBV27
CASSATLWTGETEAFF
>once|.|TRBV9
CASSGSQALGTEAFF
>.|.|TRBV4-1
CASSQLIIRQDLLGTEAFF
>.|.|TRBV4-1
CASSPWPSPNEQFF
>.|.|TRBV7-2
CASSLAGSSYNEQFF
>.|.|TRBV5-1
CASSLGTANYEQYF
>.|.|TRBV19
CASSIDSSSTDTQYF
>.|TRBD1|TRBV30
CAWDYRGHLAGELFF
>.|.|TRBV25-1
CASSESASYNEQFF
>few|TRBD1|TRBV4-1
CASSQGDSSYEQYF
>.|.|TRBV4-1
CASNQVTQGEETQYF
>.|TRBD2|TRBV27
CASSLAGDYEQYF
>.|.|TRBV5-4
CASRGGNYGYTF
>.|TRBD1|TRBV2
CASSGSGTGKKHSYEQYF
>.|.|TRBV4-3
CASSPTSRVSYEQYF
>once|.|TRBV12-5
CASGWGTANYGYTF
>.|TRBD2|TRBV2
CASSHLLSGTLTDTQYF
>.|TRBD2|TRBV9
CASSVSPASGSDTQYF
>.|TRBD1|TRBV19
CASSITGAGELFF
>.|TRBD2|TRBV30
CAWTTGTSSSTDTQYF
>once|.|TRBV27
CASGLLGTFGAFF
>.|.|TRBV19
CASRTSRQGYTF
>.|TRBD2|TRBV11-2
CASSANLRGRAHEQFF
>.|.|TRBV27
CASRLGQSSYNEQFF
>.|.|TRBV9
CASSVTDRGNEQFF
>.|TRBD1|TRBV7-2
CASSLGQGGYEQYF
>.|TRBD2|TRBV6-1
CASSEWASGRAYEQFF